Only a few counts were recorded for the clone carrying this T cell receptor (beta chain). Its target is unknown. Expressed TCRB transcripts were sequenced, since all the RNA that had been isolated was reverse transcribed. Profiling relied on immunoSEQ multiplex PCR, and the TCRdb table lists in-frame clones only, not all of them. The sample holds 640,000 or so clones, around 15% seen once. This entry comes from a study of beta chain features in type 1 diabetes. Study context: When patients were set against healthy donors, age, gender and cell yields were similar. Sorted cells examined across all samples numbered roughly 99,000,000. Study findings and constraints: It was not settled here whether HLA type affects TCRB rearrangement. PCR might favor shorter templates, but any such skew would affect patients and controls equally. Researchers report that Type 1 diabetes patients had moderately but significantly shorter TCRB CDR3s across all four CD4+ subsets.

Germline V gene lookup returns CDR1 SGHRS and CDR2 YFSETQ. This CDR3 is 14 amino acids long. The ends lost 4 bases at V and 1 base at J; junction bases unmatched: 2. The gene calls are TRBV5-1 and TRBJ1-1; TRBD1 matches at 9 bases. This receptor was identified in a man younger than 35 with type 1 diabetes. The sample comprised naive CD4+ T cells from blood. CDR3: CASSGGQGNTEAFF. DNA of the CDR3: TGCGCCAGCAGCGGGGGACAGGGGAACACTGAAGCTTTCTTT.